This T cell receptor (beta chain) is drawn from a study of T cell repertoires in cytomegalovirus infection. Background on the study: Based on public TCR beta signatures, there were indications of CMV infection and of a matching HLA type.

TCRdb redid the calling of the reads with MiXCR, one entry per CDR3 protein. This table holds fewer than 300,000 distinct CDR3 sequences, roughly 25% found once. Comment on this clonotype: Its target is not known.

Overall study results and limits: HLA-C-restricted, CMV-specific TCR beta clonotypes were dominant ex vivo. Carriage of CMV together with the relevant HLA was identifiable through cumulative public TCR beta family frequency.

The CDR3 sequence is 14 residues long. V was shortened by 3 bases and J by 5 bases, with 10 bases between the two germline ends. Germline V lookup: CDR1 SGHAT, CDR2 FQNNGV. Sequenced: PBMCs. This chain joins TRBV11-2 and TRBJ1-4; no clear D. The receptor comes from a human donor in good health (CMV status not recorded). Some clones in this sample may be carry-over from other donors' samples. The CDR3 is CASSFSGMNEKLFF. DNA for the CDR3: TGTGCCAGCAGCTTTTCAGGAATGAATGAAAAACTGTTTTTT.